These 9 T cell receptor beta chains share one sample of origin, sequenced in a study of blood T cell repertoires in COVID-19. The method was immunoSEQ multiplex PCR; TCRdb's version includes in-frame clones alone and lacks a portion of them. This table has about 400,000 clones, roughly 84% appearing once. Sequencing was performed on PBMCs or T cells enriched from blood (not recorded which). Receptors originate from a woman under 40 who had recovered from COVID-19.

The V call is TRBV4-2, the J call TRBJ1-2; D might be TRBD1 (6 bases). CDR1 is LGHNA, CDR2 YNFKEQ, per germline. V lost 3 bases to trimming and J lost 6 bases, with 32 bases between them. The CDR3 length is 20 residues. The CDR3 DNA sequence: TGTGCCAGCAGCCAGGCTTTATCCCAGCCACTACCACAGGGATTGCATGGCTACACCTTC. The encoded protein is CASSQALSQPLPQGLHGYTF.

This clone was observed once. V gene TRBV30 combines with J gene TRBJ2-5; D possibly corresponds to TRBD2 (5 bases). This CDR3 has 11 amino acids. Germline V CDR1 and CDR2: GTSNPN, SVGIG (reference sequence). Trimming removed 1 base from V and 5 bases from J, with 5 bases in between. CDR3 DNA: TGTGCCTGGAGTGCGGGGGAGACCCAGTACTTC. The encoded protein is CAWSAGETQYF.

The V gene is TRBV6-1, the J gene TRBJ2-7, with D perhaps TRBD2 (5 bases). V gave up 2 bases and J gave up 7 bases, with 6 bases separating them. The CDR3 consists of 11 residues. Germline V gene lookup returns CDR1 MNHNS and CDR2 SASEGT. The CDR3 region is CASSEPGEQYF. In DNA form, the CDR3 reads TGTGCCAGCAGTGAACCGGGAGAGCAGTACTTC.

The chain is built from TRBV11-2 and TRBJ2-1; tentative D call: TRBD2 (5 bases). V dropped 3 bases and J dropped 5 bases, with 14 bases sitting between them. The CDR3 runs to 15 residues. Germline values: CDR1 SGHAT, CDR2 FQNNGV. The CDR3 sequence is CASSFLAGGHNEQFF. The CDR3 DNA is TGTGCCAGCAGCTTCCTTGCGGGCGGTCACAATGAGCAGTTCTTC.

V is TRBV29-1 and J is TRBJ2-2, with 8 bases aligning to TRBD1. The CDR3 extends over 16 amino acids. V was clipped by 6 bases and J by 6 bases; unmatched bases: 15. The V gene's germline CDR1 is SQVTM and CDR2 ANQGSEA. The CDR3, as DNA: TGCAGCGTGAGAACCGGAGGACAGGGTAATGCCGGGGAGCTGTTTTTT. Translating it yields CSVRTGGQGNAGELFF.

This chain links TRBV5-1 with TRBJ1-6, with 7 bases lining up with TRBD1. From germline, CDR1 is SGHRS and CDR2 YFSETQ. V shed 0 bases and J 4 bases; nucleotides not matched to a gene: 4. CDR3 length: 16 residues. The CDR3 is CASSLGQGGYNSPLHF. The CDR3 bases are TGCGCCAGCAGCTTGGGGCAGGGGGGTTATAATTCACCCCTCCACTTT.

The rearrangement joins TRBV27 to TRBJ1-6; 7 positions agree with TRBD1. With V trimmed by 5 bases and J by 14 bases, 12 bases remained unmatched. This CDR3 is built from 14 residues. Germline V lookup: CDR1 MNHEY, CDR2 SMNVEV (reference sequence). DNA of the CDR3: TGTGCCAGCAGTCCCCGTGAGGGGGCCATCTCCCTCCACTTT. This translates into CASSPREGAISLHF.

The chain combines TRBV9 with TRBJ1-2; weak D call: TRBD1 (6 bases). V lost 2 bases to trimming and J lost 6 bases, with 20 bases between them. Germline-derived CDR1 and CDR2 are SGDLS and YYNGEE. The CDR3 runs 16 residues. The CDR3 DNA follows: TGTGCCAGCAGCGTTCCCCTTTCCCACAGGGAAGATGGCTACACCTTC. Translating gives CASSVPLSHREDGYTF.

The V and J genes are TRBV25-1 and TRBJ1-5; TRBD1 aligns across 10 bases. The CDR3 totals 15 residues. Germline CDR1 and CDR2: MGHDK and SYGVNS. V trimming: 3 bases; J trimming: 7 bases; junction bases outside the gene matches: 6. CDR3 residues: CASSEGRTGGQPQHF. DNA of the CDR3: TGTGCCAGCAGTGAGGGGCGGACAGGGGGACAGCCCCAGCATTTT.